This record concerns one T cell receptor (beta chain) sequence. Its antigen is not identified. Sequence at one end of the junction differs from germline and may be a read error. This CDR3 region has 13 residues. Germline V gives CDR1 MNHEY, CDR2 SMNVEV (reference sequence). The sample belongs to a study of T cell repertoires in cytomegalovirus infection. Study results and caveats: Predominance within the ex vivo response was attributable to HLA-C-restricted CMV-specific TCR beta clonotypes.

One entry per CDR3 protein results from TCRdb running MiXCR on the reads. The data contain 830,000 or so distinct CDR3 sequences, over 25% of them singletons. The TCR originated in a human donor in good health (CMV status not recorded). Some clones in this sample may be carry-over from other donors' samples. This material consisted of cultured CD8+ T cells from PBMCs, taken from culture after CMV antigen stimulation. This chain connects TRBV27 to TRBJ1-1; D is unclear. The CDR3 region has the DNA TGTGCCAGCAGTCCCTTCCGACGGATTGAAACTTTCTTT. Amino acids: CASSPFRRIETFF.